Following are 10 T cell receptor beta chains from one sample sequenced in a study of blood T cell repertoires in COVID-19. Generated by immunoSEQ multiplex PCR, the TCRdb table keeps only in-frame clones and is missing some. The sample contains around 80,000 clones, approximately 80% of which appear only once. The specimen was peripheral blood. The source is a man between 50 and 59 years old with COVID-19, enrolled during active disease.

The chain links TRBV4-2 to TRBJ2-7; 10 bases line up with TRBD1. In germline, CDR1 is LGHNA, CDR2 YNFKEQ. The length of the CDR3 is 17 residues. V lost 0 bases and J lost 5; bases outside the gene matches: 10. Here the CDR3 reads CASSQDQGTGVRNEQYF. CDR3 DNA sequence: TGTGCCAGCAGCCAAGATCAAGGGACAGGGGTTAGGAACGAGCAGTACTTC.

The chain combines TRBV5-1 with TRBJ1-4, with D unclear. Germline assignment: CDR1 SGHRS and CDR2 YFSETQ. V lost 4 bases and J lost 4, with 14 bases in between. This CDR3 contains 15 residues. CDR3 sequence: CASSARAGYNEKLFF. The CDR3 DNA reads TGCGCCAGCAGCGCGAGGGCAGGCTATAATGAAAAACTGTTTTTT.

The chain couples TRBV30 to TRBJ1-1; D not certain. The germline V gene has CDR1 GTSNPN and CDR2 SVGIG (reference sequence). This CDR3 is 13 amino acids long. The V gene lost 1 base and the J gene lost 2 bases, with 8 bases spanning the gap. The CDR3 coding sequence is TGTGCCTGGAGTGGGGCCAGCAACACTGAAGCTTTCTTT. The encoded protein is CAWSGASNTEAFF. The variable domain in full, with the rest retrieved from reference TRBV30 and TRBJ1-1, is SQTIHQWPATLVQPVGSPLSLECTVEGTSNPNLYWYRQAAGRGLQLLFYSVGIGQISSEVPQNLSASRPQDRQFILSSKKLLLSDSGFYLCAWSGASNTEAFFGQGTRLTVV.

The J gene is TRBJ2-7, the V gene TRBV5-6; no reliable D call. The CDR3 contains 14 residues. The V end lost 4 bases, the J end lost 2 bases, and 13 bases lay between the germline ends. The germline gives CDR1 SGHDT, CDR2 YYEEEE. CDR3 coding DNA: TGTGCCAGCAGCCTCGAGATTTTCCCCTACGAGCAGTACTTC. Its translation: CASSLEIFPYEQYF.

Only one count was recorded for this clone. The chain couples TRBV29-1 to TRBJ2-7; D is undetermined. V gave up 4 bases and J gave up 1 base, with 8 bases separating them. The CDR3 has 12 amino acids. Looked up from germline, CDR1 is SQVTM and CDR2 is ANQGSEA. CDR3 amino acids: CSVVFGSYEQYF. Written as DNA, the CDR3 is TGCAGCGTTGTTTTCGGGTCCTACGAGCAGTACTTC.

This clone occurred a few times. This rearrangement joins TRBV7-9 to TRBJ2-7, with TRBD2 matching over 9 bases. Germline V gene data show CDR1 as SEHNR and CDR2 as FQNEAQ (reference sequence). With 5 bases clipped from V and 2 bases from J, the junction kept 7 bases outside the gene matches. This CDR3 comprises 15 residues. For the CDR3, the DNA is TGTGCCAGCAGCCCTGGGACTAGCCGAGCCTACGAGCAGTACTTC. This sequence encodes CASSPGTSRAYEQYF.

This clone was detected ten times or more. The chain carries TRBV3-1 (or the pseudogene TRBV3-2) and TRBJ2-2; TRBD1 aligns across 7 bases. The trim removed 4 bases at V and 0 bases at J, leaving 5 bases unmatched. Germline values: CDR1 LGHDT, CDR2 YNNKEL (reference sequence). CDR3 length: 16 residues. The CDR3 DNA is TGTGCCAGCAGCCCACGGGACAGATCGAACACCGGGGAGCTGTTTTTT. It is translated as CASSPRDRSNTGELFF.

V usage is TRBV18 and J usage is TRBJ2-1; D may be TRBD2 (6 bases). Germline V gene sequence: CDR1 KGHSH, CDR2 LQKENI. The CDR3 length is 17 residues. Trimming stripped 1 base from V and 0 bases from J, with 13 bases between. CDR3 sequence reads: CASSPLGRAGSYNEQFF. CDR3 nucleotide sequence: TGTGCCAGCTCACCACTTGGAAGAGCGGGCTCCTACAATGAGCAGTTCTTC.

V gene TRBV6-5 combines with J gene TRBJ2-7, with D maybe TRBD1 (6 bases). The CDR3 is 13 amino acids. CDR1 and CDR2 from the germline V gene are MNHEY and SVGAGI. V was cut by 6 bases and J by 6 bases, with 15 bases left in between. In nucleotides, the CDR3 is TGTGCCAGCAGAAACAGGGTCCCGGGCGAGCAGTACTTC. This codes for CASRNRVPGEQYF.

The chain recombines TRBV5-1 with TRBJ1-4; tentatively, D is TRBD1 (6 bases). Germline lookup yields CDR1 SGHRS and CDR2 YFSETQ. Trimming pared 4 bases from V and 0 bases from J, leaving 16 bases between. This CDR3 is built from 17 residues. The CDR3: CASSVDSPLATNEKLFF. The CDR3 DNA reads as TGCGCCAGCAGCGTGGACAGCCCGCTCGCAACTAATGAAAAACTGTTTTTT.